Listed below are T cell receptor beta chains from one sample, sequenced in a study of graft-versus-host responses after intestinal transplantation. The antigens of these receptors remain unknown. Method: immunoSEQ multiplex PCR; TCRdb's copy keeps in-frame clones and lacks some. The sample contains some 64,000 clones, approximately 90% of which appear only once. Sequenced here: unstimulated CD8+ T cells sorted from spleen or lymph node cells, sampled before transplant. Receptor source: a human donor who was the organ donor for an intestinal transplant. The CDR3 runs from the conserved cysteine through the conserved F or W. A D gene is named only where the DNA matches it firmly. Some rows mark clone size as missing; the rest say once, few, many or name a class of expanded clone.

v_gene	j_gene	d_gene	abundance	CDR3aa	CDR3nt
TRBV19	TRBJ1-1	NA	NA	CASSGTVNTEAFF	TGTGCCAGCAGCGGGACCGTGAACACTGAAGCTTTCTTT
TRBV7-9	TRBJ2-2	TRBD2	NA	CASSPGLAGVNTGELFF	TGTGCCAGCAGCCCCGGACTAGCGGGAGTGAACACCGGGGAGCTGTTTTTT
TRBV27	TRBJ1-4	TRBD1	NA	CASSLRTGLNEKLFF	TGTGCCAGCAGTCTTCGGACAGGGCTTAATGAAAAACTGTTTTTT
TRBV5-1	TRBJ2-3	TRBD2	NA	CASSLACRLAPSTDTQYF	TGCGCCAGCAGCTTGGCCTGTCGACTAGCGCCTAGCACAGATACGCAGTATTTT
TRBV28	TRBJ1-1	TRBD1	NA	CASSLPQLDRVDTEAFF	TGTGCCAGCAGTCTCCCCCAACTGGACAGGGTTGACACTGAAGCTTTCTTT
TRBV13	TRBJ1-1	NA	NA	CASSQNRREAFF	TGTGCCAGCAGCCAGAACAGGAGAGAAGCTTTCTTT
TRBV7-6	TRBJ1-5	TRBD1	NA	CASSLTGQGGNQPQHF	TGTGCCAGCAGCTTAACGGGACAGGGAGGCAATCAGCCCCAGCATTTT
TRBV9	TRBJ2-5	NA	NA	CASSEGGKGLGGGETQYF	TGTGCCAGCAGCGAAGGTGGTAAGGGACTAGGGGGCGGAGAGACCCAGTACTTC
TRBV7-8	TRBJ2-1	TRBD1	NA	CASSPPGQEQFF	TGTGCCAGCAGCCCACCGGGACAGGAGCAGTTCTTC
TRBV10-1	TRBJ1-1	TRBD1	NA	CASTGTGNTEAFF	TGCGCCTCTACCGGGACAGGGAACACTGAAGCTTTCTTT
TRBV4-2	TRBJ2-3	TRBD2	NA	CASSPAGLETDTQYF	TGTGCCAGCAGCCCGGCGGGACTAGAAACAGATACGCAGTATTTT
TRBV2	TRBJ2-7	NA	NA	CASSATYEQYF	TGTGCCAGCAGTGCCACCTACGAGCAGTACTTC
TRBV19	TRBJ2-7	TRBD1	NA	CASSGGQGVYEQYF	TGTGCCAGTAGTGGGGGACAGGGCGTCTACGAGCAGTACTTC
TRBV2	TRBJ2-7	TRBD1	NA	CASSEANSRTGVYEQYF	TGTGCCAGCAGTGAAGCCAATTCTAGGACAGGGGTTTACGAGCAGTACTTC
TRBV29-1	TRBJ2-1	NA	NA	CSVVSFESGVYNEQFF	TGCAGCGTTGTCTCCTTTGAATCCGGGGTGTACAATGAGCAGTTCTTC
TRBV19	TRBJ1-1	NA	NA	CASSMGLLTEAFF	TGTGCCAGTAGTATGGGACTTCTTACTGAAGCTTTCTTT
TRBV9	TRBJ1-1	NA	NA	CASSQGRLSLTEAFF	TGTGCCAGCAGCCAGGGAAGGCTTTCCCTGACTGAAGCTTTCTTT
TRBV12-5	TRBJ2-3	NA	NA	CASAQRGGDTQYF	TGTGCTAGTGCACAAAGGGGGGGAGATACGCAGTATTTT
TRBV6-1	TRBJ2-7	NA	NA	CASSDQQGTSYEQYF	TGTGCCAGCAGTGATCAGCAGGGCACCTCCTACGAGCAGTACTTC
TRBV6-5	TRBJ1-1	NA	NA	CASSPTGNTEAFF	TGTGCCAGCAGTCCAACAGGGAACACTGAAGCTTTCTTT
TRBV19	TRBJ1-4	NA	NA	CASSIGGPEKLFF	TGTGCCAGTAGTATAGGGGGCCCAGAAAAACTGTTTTTT
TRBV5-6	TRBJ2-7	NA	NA	CASSEGYYEQYF	TGTGCCAGCAGCGAGGGCTACTACGAGCAGTACTTC
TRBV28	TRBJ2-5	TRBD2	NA	CASSFRGTWGLAGGETQYF	TGTGCCAGCAGTTTCAGGGGGACCTGGGGACTAGCGGGAGGAGAGACCCAGTACTTC
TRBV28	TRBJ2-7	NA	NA	CASSLSWGPTYEQYF	TGTGCCAGCAGTTTATCGTGGGGGCCCACCTACGAGCAGTACTTC
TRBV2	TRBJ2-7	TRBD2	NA	CASSERGLAGGLGYEQYF	TGTGCCAGCAGTGAAAGAGGACTAGCGGGAGGACTAGGCTACGAGCAGTACTTC
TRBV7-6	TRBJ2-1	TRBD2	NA	CASSPRLAETDNEQFF	TGTGCCAGCAGCCCCCGACTAGCGGAGACCGACAATGAGCAGTTCTTC
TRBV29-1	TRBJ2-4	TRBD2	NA	CSVAAGDPALAKNIQYF	TGCAGCGTTGCAGCGGGAGACCCTGCTCTAGCCAAAAACATTCAGTACTTC
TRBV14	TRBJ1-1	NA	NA	CASRSRGPNTEAFF	TGTGCCAGCAGGAGCAGGGGACCCAACACTGAAGCTTTCTTT
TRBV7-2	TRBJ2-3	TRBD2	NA	CASSPRGGSPDTQYF	TGTGCCAGCAGCCCACGGGGAGGGAGTCCAGATACGCAGTATTTT
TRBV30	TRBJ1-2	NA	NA	CAWSPGGPNYGYTF	TGTGCCTGGAGCCCCGGAGGACCTAACTATGGCTACACCTTC
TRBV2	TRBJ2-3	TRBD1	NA	CASIGTGDMRDTQYF	TGTGCCAGCATCGGGACAGGGGACATGAGGGATACGCAGTATTTT
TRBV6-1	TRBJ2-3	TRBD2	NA	CASRQTSGSTDTQYF	TGTGCCAGCAGACAAACTAGCGGTAGCACAGATACGCAGTATTTT
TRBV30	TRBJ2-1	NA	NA	CAWSWGDGAYNEQFF	TGTGCCTGGAGTTGGGGCGACGGCGCCTACAATGAGCAGTTCTTC
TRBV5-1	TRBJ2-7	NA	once	CASSPRDSYEQYF	TGCGCCAGCAGCCCCCGGGACTCCTACGAGCAGTACTTC
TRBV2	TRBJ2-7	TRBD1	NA	CASMGDRERDYEQYF	TGTGCCAGCATGGGCGACAGGGAACGAGACTACGAGCAGTACTTC
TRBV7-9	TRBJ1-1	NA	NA	CASSLARTDLHTEAFF	TGTGCCAGCAGCTTAGCGCGGACAGATCTTCACACTGAAGCTTTCTTT
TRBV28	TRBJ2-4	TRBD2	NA	CASSFTGTSGRKAKNIQYF	TGTGCCAGCAGTTTCACCGGGACTAGCGGGAGGAAAGCCAAAAACATTCAGTACTTC
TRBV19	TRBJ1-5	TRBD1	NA	CASSASWTGQGNQPQHF	TGTGCCAGTAGTGCTAGTTGGACAGGGCAGGGCAATCAGCCCCAGCATTTT
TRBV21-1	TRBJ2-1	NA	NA	CASSKVTSGRLDSYNEQFF	TGTGCCAGCAGCAAGGTGACTAGCGGGAGGCTCGACTCCTACAATGAGCAGTTCTTC
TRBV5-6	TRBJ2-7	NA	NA	CASSLDSEQYF	TGTGCCAGCAGCTTGGATAGCGAGCAGTACTTC
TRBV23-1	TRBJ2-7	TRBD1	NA	CASSQPIQGVGPYEQYF	TGCGCCAGCAGTCAGCCTATACAGGGGGTCGGCCCCTACGAGCAGTACTTC
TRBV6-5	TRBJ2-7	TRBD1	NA	CASSFAGGSYEQYF	TGTGCCAGCAGTTTCGCAGGGGGATCCTACGAGCAGTACTTC
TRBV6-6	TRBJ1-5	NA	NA	CASSYPSGDQPQHF	TGTGCCAGCAGTTATCCTTCGGGGGATCAGCCCCAGCATTTT
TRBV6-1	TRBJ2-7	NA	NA	CASSPAYEQYF	TGTGCCAGCAGTCCGGCCTACGAGCAGTACTTC
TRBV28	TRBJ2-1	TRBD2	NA	CASSSLAGVNNEQFF	TGTGCCAGCAGTTCCCTAGCGGGAGTGAACAATGAGCAGTTCTTC
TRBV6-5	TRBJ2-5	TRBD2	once	CASSYLASGEQETQYF	TGTGCCAGCAGTTATCTTGCTAGCGGAGAACAAGAGACCCAGTACTTC